This TCR beta chain appears in the sequencing data of a study of blood T cell repertoires in COVID-19. Study in general: Material from acute and convalescent COVID-19 was sourced from the United States, Italy and Spain. PBMCs, B-cell-depleted T cells, or T cells were the source of the cDNA or gDNA that made up the material.

V gave up 2 bases and J gave up 10 bases; unmatched junction bases: 12. Looked up from germline, CDR1 is ENHRY and CDR2 is SYGVKD. This CDR3 has 16 residues. Assay: immunoSEQ multiplex PCR; the TCRdb copy retains only in-frame clones and omits some. The table has just over 80,000 clones, approximately 90% seen once. The chain has TRBV10-3 and TRBJ2-2, with 8 bases fitting TRBD2. Sequences were obtained from PBMCs or T cells enriched from blood (not recorded which). This TCR came from a woman between 50 and 59 years old with acute COVID-19. The CDR3 sequence: CAISEGFQGSGKELFF. The DNA for the CDR3 is TGTGCCATCAGTGAGGGTTTTCAGGGTAGCGGGAAGGAGCTGTTTTTT.